The rows below give T cell receptor beta chains drawn from one sample of a study of cytomegalovirus exposure and HLA in healthy donors. Libraries were prepared by immunoSEQ multiplex PCR; TCRdb keeps only in-frame clonotypes and omits some of them. Of roughly 140,000 clones detected, around 79% appear once; the ten largest clones hold under 8%. Sequencing input: PBMCs. Receptor source: a man aged 50-59 years in good health and CMV-seropositive. CDR3s include the opening cysteine and the closing phenylalanine or tryptophan. The order of the fields is V gene, J gene, D gene, clone size, CDR3 protein. A D gene is named only where the DNA matches it firmly. Expanded clones get a size class; other rows say once, few or many, or leave the size out.

TRBV2	TRBJ2-7	NA	NA	CASSTIFEQYF
TRBV30	TRBJ1-3	NA	NA	CAWSVTRFSGNTIYF
TRBV30	TRBJ1-5	TRBD1	NA	CAWSRDRGQSQPQHF
TRBV6-1	TRBJ1-2	NA	NA	CASSEGGGHGYTF
TRBV5-1	TRBJ2-5	TRBD1	NA	CASNRGQAVAETQYF
TRBV9	TRBJ2-7	NA	NA	CASSVGSGSYEQYF
TRBV30	TRBJ1-1	NA	NA	CACKVRATEAFF
TRBV19	TRBJ2-5	TRBD1	NA	CASSMGDRGEETQYF
TRBV5-1	TRBJ2-5	TRBD1	NA	CASSPGQGMETQYF
TRBV10-3	TRBJ2-2	NA	NA	CAIMGATGELFF
TRBV5-1	TRBJ2-7	TRBD2	NA	CASREVGTSYEQYF
TRBV21-1	TRBJ2-7	NA	NA	CASFWHEQYF
TRBV27	TRBJ2-7	TRBD1	NA	CASRRGQGEDEQYF
TRBV29-1	TRBJ1-4	TRBD1	NA	CSVSVSRGSEKLFF
TRBV5-3	TRBJ2-7	TRBD1	few	CARSWGQGSYEQYF
TRBV5-1	TRBJ2-5	NA	NA	CASTLSAGQETQYF
TRBV6-5	TRBJ2-3	TRBD2	NA	CASSYASGRTDTQYF
TRBV19	TRBJ1-6	TRBD1	NA	CASTYDRGQGSGSPLHF
TRBV10-3	TRBJ2-3	TRBD2	NA	CAISQLADSTDTQYF
TRBV15	TRBJ2-3	NA	NA	CATSREPRSTDTQYF
TRBV5-1	TRBJ1-1	TRBD1	NA	CASSWDRGNTEAFF
TRBV30	TRBJ1-3	NA	NA	CAWSGSSGNTIYF
TRBV5-5	TRBJ1-2	NA	NA	CASSPTGNYGYTF
TRBV30	TRBJ2-3	NA	NA	CAWSAVANTDTQYF
TRBV5-4	TRBJ1-6	NA	NA	CASSLGWGNSPLHF
TRBV29-1	TRBJ2-3	NA	NA	CSSLYDTQYF
TRBV7-2	TRBJ1-1	NA	NA	CASSLRRNTEAFF
TRBV7-9	TRBJ2-7	NA	NA	CASSLSLGTSSYEQYF
TRBV27	TRBJ2-1	NA	NA	CASSLLGTDNEQFF